This T cell receptor (beta chain) is drawn from a study of identifying expanded T cells in peripheral blood (dated by TCRdb to between 2018 and 2021). Turning to the overall study: Four technical replicates, made by sequencing separate aliquots from the same pool of genomic DNA, were compared pairwise. The study at large found these results: Across all healthy-donor time intervals, the beta-binomial model significantly lowered both the number of clones called differentially abundant and the false-positive rate. The binomial model flagged about 1.1 differentially abundant clones between technical replicates but roughly 15 over around two weeks and under 25 over around four weeks. The authors expected that biological variance in healthy repertoires might rise further over much longer intervals, such as months to years. In all healthy donors, the variance in clone template counts between samples taken around 14 days apart rose significantly as total template count increased.

For this chain, trimming is 4 bases at the V end and 7 bases at the J end, and the number of junction bases without a gene match is 2. CDR1 and CDR2, looked up from the germline V gene, are SGHVS and FQNEAQ. The CDR3 sequence holds 15 residues, the cysteine and phenylalanine included. The kept DNA is CDR3 alone, 45 bases in frame from the first base. The sample holds one count of this clone. Its antigen specificity is not known. No quality values exist for individual bases; no much larger clone is one base distant. TCRbeta CDR3 regions were profiled by bias-controlled multiplex PCR amplification of genomic DNA with the immunoSEQ Assay. As for the authors' bioinformatics: To quantify the absolute abundance of each unique TCRbeta CDR3 region, the sequences were collapsed and filtered. Two models were used to test differential abundance: a binomial model (Fisher-equivalent) and a beta-binomial model that adds time-dependent variance fitted from healthy donors. Clones with fewer than 5 combined templates were removed, and a clone was called differentially abundant if the clone's Benjamini-Hochberg FDR was below 0.01. Using the form v = (b*log(k)+a)^2, the beta-binomial variance was modeled as a function of the total template count across the two samples. The table was pulled from immuneACCESS by TCRdb, which kept in-frame rearrangements only. Such tables lose some clones; where checked, under half of the loss comes from unresolved V genes, and the rest has no known cause. That table is the source of V, J and clone size, and D and trimming were worked out from the DNA. The sample table shows 90,000 to 95,000 clones, and approximately 85% are seen once. Of the sample, approximately 5.3% is held by the ten largest clones.

No immune events, such as infections, were documented for the healthy donors during the collection period. Healthy-donor blood repertoires served as a training cohort to calibrate time-dependent variance in a beta-binomial model of T-cell clone differential abundance. The training cohort comprised roughly ten healthy donors, 3 female and 7 male. On average the donors were around 45 years old, and their ages spanned about 29 to 65 years. Whole blood, obtained from a commercial supplier, was collected from each healthy donor at three time points spaced approximately two weeks apart. For immunosequencing, genomic DNA was extracted from whole blood that had not been sorted.

The V and J segments used are TRBV7-8 and TRBJ2-1, with 15 bases matching TRBD2. Sequenced sample: blood. This TCR came from a person aged 18 to 70 in good health. The nucleotides are TGTGCCAGCAGCTCCGGGACTAGCGGGGGGAATGAGCAGTTCTTC. This yields the protein CASSSGTSGGNEQFF.